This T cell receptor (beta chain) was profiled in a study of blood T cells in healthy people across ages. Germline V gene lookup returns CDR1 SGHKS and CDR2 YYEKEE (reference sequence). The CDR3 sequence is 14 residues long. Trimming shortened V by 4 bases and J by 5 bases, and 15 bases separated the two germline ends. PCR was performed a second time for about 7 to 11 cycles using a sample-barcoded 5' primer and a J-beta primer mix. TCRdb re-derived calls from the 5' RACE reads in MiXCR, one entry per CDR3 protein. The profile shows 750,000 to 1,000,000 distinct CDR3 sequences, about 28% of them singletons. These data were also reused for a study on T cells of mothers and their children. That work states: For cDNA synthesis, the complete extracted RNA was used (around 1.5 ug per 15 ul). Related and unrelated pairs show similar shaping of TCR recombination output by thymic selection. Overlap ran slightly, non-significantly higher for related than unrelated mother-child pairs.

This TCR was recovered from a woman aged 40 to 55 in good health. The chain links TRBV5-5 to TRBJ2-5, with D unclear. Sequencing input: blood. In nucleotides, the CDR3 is TGTGCCAGCAGCCACCGTCGCAGCCGGGAGACCCAGTACTTC. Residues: CASSHRRSRETQYF.